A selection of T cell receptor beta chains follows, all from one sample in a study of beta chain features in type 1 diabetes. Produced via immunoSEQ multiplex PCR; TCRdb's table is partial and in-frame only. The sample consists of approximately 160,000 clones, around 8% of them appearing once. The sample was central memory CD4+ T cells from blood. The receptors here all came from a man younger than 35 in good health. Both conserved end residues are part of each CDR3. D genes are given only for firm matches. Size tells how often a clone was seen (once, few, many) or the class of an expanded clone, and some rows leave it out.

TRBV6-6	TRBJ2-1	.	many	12	TGTGCCAGCAGCCTTACCGGGGATGAGCAGTTCTTC	CASSLTGDEQFF
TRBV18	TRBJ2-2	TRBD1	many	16	TGTGCCAGCTCACCCCTTCCGGGACAGATCACCGGGGAGCTGTTTTTT	CASSPLPGQITGELFF
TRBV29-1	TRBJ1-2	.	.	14	TGCAGCGTTGAGGTCCCCCCAGGAGGCTATGGCTACACCTTC	CSVEVPPGGYGYTF
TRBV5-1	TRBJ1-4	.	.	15	TGCGCCAGCAGCTTGTCCTCAGGGTGGGATGAAAAACTGTTTTTT	CASSLSSGWDEKLFF
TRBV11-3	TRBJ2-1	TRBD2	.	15	TGTGCCAGCAGCGCAGCTAGCGGGGGGAACAATGAGCAGTTCTTC	CASSAASGGNNEQFF
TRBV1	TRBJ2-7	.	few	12	TGCACCAGCAGCCAAGAGGGCTCCGAGCAGTACTTC	CTSSQEGSEQYF
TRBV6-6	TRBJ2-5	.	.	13	TGTGCCAGCAGTTACAACTACCAAGAGACCCAGTACTTC	CASSYNYQETQYF
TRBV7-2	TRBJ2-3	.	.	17	TGTGCCAGCAGCTTATTTCTCGGCGCGGGGAGGACAGATACGCAGTATTTT	CASSLFLGAGRTDTQYF
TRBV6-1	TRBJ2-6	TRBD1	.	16	TGTGCCAGCAGTGTGGGACAGGGAACCGGGGCCAACGTCCTGACTTTC	CASSVGQGTGANVLTF
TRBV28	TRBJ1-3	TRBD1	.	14	TGTGCCTCCTGGGGACAGCCTCTTGGAAACACCATATATTTT	CASWGQPLGNTIYF
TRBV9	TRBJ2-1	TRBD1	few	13	TGTGCCAGGCGACAGGGTGACTACAATGAGCAGTTCTTC	CARRQGDYNEQFF
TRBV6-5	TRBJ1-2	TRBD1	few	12	TGTGCCAGCAGAAACAGGGGTGGAGGCTACACCTTC	CASRNRGGGYTF
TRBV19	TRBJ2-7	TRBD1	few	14	TGTGCCAGTAGTAAACAGGGGGCCAACTACGAGCAGTACTTC	CASSKQGANYEQYF
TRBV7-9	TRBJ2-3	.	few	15	TGTGCCAGCAGCTTAGCGGGAGCTAGCACAGATACGCAGTATTTT	CASSLAGASTDTQYF
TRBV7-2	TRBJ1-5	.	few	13	TGTGCCAGCAGACTCAATAACCTAGGGCCCCAGCATTTT	CASRLNNLGPQHF
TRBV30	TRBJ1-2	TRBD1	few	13	TGTGCCTGGGGAAACAGGGGAAACTATGGCTACACCTTC	CAWGNRGNYGYTF
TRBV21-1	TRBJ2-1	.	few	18	TGTGCCAGCAGCAGGGTGGGGGAACAGGGGACAGGGGGGAATGAGCAGTTCTTC	CASSRVGEQGTGGNEQFF
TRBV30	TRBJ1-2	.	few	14	TGTGCCTGGAGAGATCGGGGGGGTAACTATGGCTACACCTTC	CAWRDRGGNYGYTF
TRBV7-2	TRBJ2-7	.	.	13	TGTGCCAGCAGCTTAGCTAACTCCTACGAGCAGTACTTC	CASSLANSYEQYF
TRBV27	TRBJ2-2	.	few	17	TGTGCCAGCAGCTACACAGGGACACCCCGGACCACCGGGGAGCTGTTTTTT	CASSYTGTPRTTGELFF
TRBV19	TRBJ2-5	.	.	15	TGTGCCAGCAGGGTTGCCTCAGACAGTGTAGAGACCCAGTACTTC	CASRVASDSVETQYF
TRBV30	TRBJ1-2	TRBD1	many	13	TGTGCCTGGTTAGGGACAGAACAATATGGCTACACCTTC	CAWLGTEQYGYTF
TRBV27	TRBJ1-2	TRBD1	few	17	TGTGCCAGCAGTTTTGGGCAGGGGGCTGTATGGAACTATGGCTACACCTTC	CASSFGQGAVWNYGYTF
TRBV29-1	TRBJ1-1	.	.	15	TGCAGCGTTGAAGATGCGGGTTTTATGAACACTGAAGCTTTCTTT	CSVEDAGFMNTEAFF
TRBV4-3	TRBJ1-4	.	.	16	TGCGCCAGCAGCCAGCGGGCCGGGGGGTTGGAGGAAAAACTGTTTTTT	CASSQRAGGLEEKLFF
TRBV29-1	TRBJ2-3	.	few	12	TGCAGCGTTGCGGCGGCGTCGGATACGCAGTATTTT	CSVAAASDTQYF
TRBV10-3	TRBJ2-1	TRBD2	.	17	TGTGCCATCATTAATACTAGCGCCAGGAGCTCCTACAATGAGCAGTTCTTC	CAIINTSARSSYNEQFF
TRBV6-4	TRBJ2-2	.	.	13	TGTGCCAGCAGTGACTCAGGGGGCGGGGAGCTGTTTTTT	CASSDSGGGELFF
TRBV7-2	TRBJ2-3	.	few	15	TGTGCCAGCAGTCAAAGCGGAACTAGCACAGATACGCAGTATTTT	CASSQSGTSTDTQYF
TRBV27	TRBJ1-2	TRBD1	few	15	TGTGCCAGCACAATGAGACAGGGAAGGGACTATGGCTACACCTTC	CASTMRQGRDYGYTF
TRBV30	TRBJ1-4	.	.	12	TGTGCCGTGGAGCAGGGTGGGGAAAAACTGTTTTTT	CAVEQGGEKLFF
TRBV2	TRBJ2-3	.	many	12	TGTGCCAGCAGCGATAACAGAGATACGCAGTATTTT	CASSDNRDTQYF
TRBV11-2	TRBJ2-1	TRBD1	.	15	TGTGCCAGCAGTTACGGGACAGGGGGCAAAGGGCTTGAGTTCTTC	CASSYGTGGKGLEFF
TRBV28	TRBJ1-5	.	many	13	TGTGCCAGCAGTTTTGGAGGGCGGCAGCCCCAGCATTTT	CASSFGGRQPQHF
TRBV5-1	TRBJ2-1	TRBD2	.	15	TGCGCCAGCAGCTGGGCGGGGGGGGAGAACAATGAGCAGTTCTTC	CASSWAGGENNEQFF
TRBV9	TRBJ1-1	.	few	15	TGTGCCAGCAGCCCCCGACTGTTGGAGAACACTGAAGCTTTCTTT	CASSPRLLENTEAFF
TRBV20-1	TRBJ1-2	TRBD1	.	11	TGCAGTCGTCACGGACAGGGGAGCTACACCTTC	CSRHGQGSYTF
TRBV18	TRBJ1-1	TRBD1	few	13	TGTGCCAGCTTTACAGGGGGAGGCACTGAAGCTTTCTTT	CASFTGGGTEAFF
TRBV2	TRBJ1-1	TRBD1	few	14	TGTGCCAGCAGTGCCCAAGGGACAGACACTGAAGCTTTCTTT	CASSAQGTDTEAFF
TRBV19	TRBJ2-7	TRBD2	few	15	TGTGCCAGTAGGGCCGGGACTAGATCCCCTTGGGAGCAGTACTTC	CASRAGTRSPWEQYF
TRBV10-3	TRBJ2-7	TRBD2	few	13	TGTGCCACCTTACTAGCGGGGGGAGACGAGCAGTACTTC	CATLLAGGDEQYF
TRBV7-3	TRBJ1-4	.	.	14	TGTGCCAGCAGCTTAGGAGGGTTTGATGAAAAACTGTTTTTT	CASSLGGFDEKLFF
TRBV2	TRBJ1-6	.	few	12	TGTGCCAGCAGTGCGGGGAATTCACCCCTCCACTTT	CASSAGNSPLHF
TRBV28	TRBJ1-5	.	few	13	TGTGCCAGCAGTTTCCGGGGTGGTCAGCCCCAGCATTTT	CASSFRGGQPQHF
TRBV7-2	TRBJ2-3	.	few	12	TGTGCCAGCAGCTTATCTGCAGATACGCAGTATTTT	CASSLSADTQYF
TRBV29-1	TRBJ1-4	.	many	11	TGCAGCGTTGAAGTAGGAAGCAGGGTGGATTTT	CSVEVGSRVDF
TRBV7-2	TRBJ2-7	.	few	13	TGTGCCAGCAGCCGCAAGACAGATTACGAGCAGTACTTC	CASSRKTDYEQYF
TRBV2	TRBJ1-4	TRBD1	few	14	TGTGCCAGCAGAGGACAGGGTTCTAATGAAAAACTGTTTTTT	CASRGQGSNEKLFF
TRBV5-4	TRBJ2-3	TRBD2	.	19	TGTGCCAGCAGCTTGGCCCAACTAGCGGGGGGGTCCCCAACAGATACGCAGTATTTT	CASSLAQLAGGSPTDTQYF
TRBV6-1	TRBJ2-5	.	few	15	TGTGCCAGCAGTGAAGGTCCGGACTCCTGGAAGACCCAGTACTTC	CASSEGPDSWKTQYF
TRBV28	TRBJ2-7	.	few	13	TGTGCCAGTAGACCGTCATTGGGCTACGAGCAGTACTTC	CASRPSLGYEQYF
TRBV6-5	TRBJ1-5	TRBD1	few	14	TGTGCCAGCAGGGGGTACAGGGGTGAGCAGCCCCAGCATTTT	CASRGYRGEQPQHF
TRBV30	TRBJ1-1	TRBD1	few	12	TGTGCCTGGACAGGGGGCAGCACTGAAGCTTTCTTT	CAWTGGSTEAFF
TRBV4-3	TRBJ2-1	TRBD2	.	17	TGCGCCAGCAGCCATTTTAGCGGGAGGGGTTCCTACAATGAGCAGTTCTTC	CASSHFSGRGSYNEQFF
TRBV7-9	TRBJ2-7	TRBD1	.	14	TGTGCCAGCAGCGACAGGGGGCGTACTTACGAGCAGTACTTC	CASSDRGRTYEQYF
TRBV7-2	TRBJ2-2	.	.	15	TGTGCCAGCAGTTTACAGACATCGAACACCGGGGAGCTGTTTTTT	CASSLQTSNTGELFF
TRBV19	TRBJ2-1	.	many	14	TGTGCCAGTAGAACCGGGACACACTACAATGAGCAGTTCTTC	CASRTGTHYNEQFF
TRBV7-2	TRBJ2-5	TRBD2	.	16	TGTGCCAGCAGCTTACAAGCGGGGGGGCGAATGGAGACCCAGTACTTC	CASSLQAGGRMETQYF
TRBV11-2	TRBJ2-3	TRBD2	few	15	TGTGCCAGCAGCTTGGGCGGGGGATATCGGGATACGCAGTATTTT	CASSLGGGYRDTQYF
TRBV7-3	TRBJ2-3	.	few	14	TGTGCCAGCAGCTTACTGGGGGGAACAGATACGCAGTATTTT	CASSLLGGTDTQYF